This T cell receptor (beta chain) was retrieved from a study of T-cell reconstitution after alpha-beta-depleted transplantation in children. Study-wide findings and caveats: Newly produced T cells mostly provided counts and TCRbeta diversity after one year, as hyperexpanded clones declined. About two months after transplant, alpha-beta T cells reportedly came from several hundred expanded graft clones.

The CDR3 loop spans 12 amino acids. Germline-derived CDR1 and CDR2 are ENHRY and SYGVKD. There are a few counts of this clonotype. Its antigen remains unknown. Researchers prepared the TCRbeta library using unique molecular identifiers, the study reports. MiXCR, applied by TCRdb to the PCR reads, yields one record per CDR3 protein. Counted here are about 440,000 distinct CDR3 sequences, around two fifths occurring once; the ten biggest clones make up 27%. The TCR comes from a girl aged 2 to 10 with aplastic anemia, due to receive a stem cell transplant. The sequencing here drew on PBMCs, taken before TCRalphabeta/CD19-depleted stem cell transplant. This sequence joins TRBV10-3 and TRBJ2-7; 7 positions agree with TRBD2. The DNA of the CDR3 is TGTGCGACCGTCGGGGGAGGGTACGAGCAGTACTTC. Amino acids: CATVGGGYEQYF.